Detailed here is one T cell receptor beta chain. Its antigen is currently unknown. Primers included in the PCR were 60 Vbeta and 13 Jbeta primers. In the study's own analysis: A follow-up analysis tallied some 80 million unique TCR beta chains, roughly 11 million shared. Profiling relied on immunoSEQ multiplex PCR, and the TCRdb table lists in-frame clones only, not all of them. V and J calls and clone size are those listed in that table; D and trimming were worked out from the DNA. This sample has about 170,000 clones, with approximately 80% found just once. Germline CDR1 and CDR2: LGHNA and YNFKEQ. Trimming left V 1 base short and J 7 bases short, with 17 bases between. CDR3 length equals 15 residues. The data stem from a study of cytomegalovirus exposure and HLA in healthy donors. Study-wide results and limits: The study designated 150 or so TCR beta chains cytomegalovirus-associated.

The chain carries TRBV4-2 and TRBJ2-7; D might be TRBD1 (6 bases). The receptor's source is a woman aged 45-65 years in good health and CMV-seropositive. Sequencing was done on a sample of PBMCs. The CDR3 nucleotides are TGTGCCAGCAGCCAAGCTGGACAGCCATTTCAAGAGCAGTACTTC. Translating gives CASSQAGQPFQEQYF.